This T cell receptor beta chain is from a study of blood T cell repertoires in COVID-19. Study at large: From the United States, Italy and Spain came samples of acute and convalescent COVID-19. Sample material is recorded as cDNA or gDNA derived from T cells, B-cell-depleted T cells, or PBMCs.

Repertoires were generated with immunoSEQ multiplex PCR, while TCRdb's copy carries only in-frame clones and drops some. Of approximately 230,000 clones in the sample, 80% to 90% are singletons; the top ten hold about 1.7%. The germline V gene has CDR1 SEHNR and CDR2 FQNEAQ (reference sequence). This CDR3 has 18 residues. Trimming removed 3 bases at V and 2 bases at J, with 22 bases between. Those enrolled, adults aged roughly 18 to 95 years, came from some 23 US areas. Resolution of symptoms, clearance, or two negative PCRs was present in recovered Cohort 3 donors. This clone has just one count. Sequenced sample: PBMCs or T cells enriched from blood (not recorded which). The sequence was collected from a man aged 35 to 55 who had recovered from COVID-19. The chain uses TRBV7-9 and TRBJ1-2; D might be TRBD1 (5 bases). The CDR3 DNA follows: TGTGCCAGCAGCTTGCACCTTGGTATGGGCTCAGGGAACTATGGCTACACCTTC. As protein: CASSLHLGMGSGNYGYTF. Filled out from reference TRBV7-9 and TRBJ1-2, the complete variable domain reads DTGVSQNPRHKITKRGQNVTFRCDPISEHNRLYWYRQTLGQGPEFLTYFQNEAQLEKSRLLSDRFSAERPKGSFSTLEIQRTEQGDSAMYLCASSLHLGMGSGNYGYTFGSGTRLTVV.